This T cell receptor beta chain derives from a study of blood T cell repertoires in COVID-19. Using immunoSEQ multiplex PCR, the repertoire was profiled, and TCRdb retains in-frame clones only, with some absent. The profile shows fewer than 450,000 clones, under 95% of them singletons. Germline loops: CDR1 SGDLS, CDR2 YYNGEE. Trimming took 5 bases from V and 5 from J, leaving 11 bases between them. CDR3 length: 14 amino acids. In its sample, this clone was seen a few times. The gene calls are TRBV9 and TRBJ1-6, with D possibly being TRBD1 (6 bases). This TCR was recovered from a woman under 30 who had recovered from COVID-19. Sample: peripheral blood. The CDR3 sequence is CASSPGTNNSPLHF. The CDR3 DNA reads TGTGCCAGCAGTCCCGGGACAAATAATTCACCCCTCCACTTT.